This T cell receptor beta chain appears in the sequencing data of a study of monozygotic twins with inflammatory bowel disease. Reprocessing the 5' RACE reads, TCRdb reports a single entry for every CDR3 protein and omits DNA. The listing contains 300,000 to 350,000 distinct CDR3 sequences. The germline CDR1 and CDR2 sequences are SGDLS and YYNGEE. This CDR3 region has 13 residues. The chain has TRBV9 and TRBJ1-2; TCRdb proposes TRBD1, but this gene call is untestable without DNA. Sequencing was performed on blood. This TCR was recovered from a human donor with ulcerative colitis or Crohn's disease, or a healthy co-twin of an affected twin (not recorded which). The CDR3 sequence: CASSVEPRGGYTF.